These 15 T cell receptor beta chains originate from one sample sequenced in a study of PD-1 blockade in mismatch repair-deficient tumors. Data came from immunoSEQ multiplex PCR; TCRdb stores just in-frame clones and leaves some out. This table has some 120,000 clones, around nine tenths appearing once. The source material was peripheral blood, sampled roughly 70 weeks after starting pembrolizumab. These receptor sequences come from an adult with mismatch repair-deficient cancer.

Within the sample, this clone is medium-sized. This chain links TRBV7-3 with TRBJ2-1, with 7 bases lining up with TRBD2. J lost 0 bases, V lost 5 bases, and 4 bases had no gene match. The CDR3 is made up of 15 amino acids. Per germline, CDR1 SGHTA and CDR2 FQGTGA. The CDR3 region is CASSQGLHSYNEQFF. The CDR3 DNA reads as TGTGCCAGCAGCCAGGGACTACACTCCTACAATGAGCAGTTCTTC.

This sequence joins TRBV7-9 and TRBJ2-1; 13 bases map to TRBD2. From germline, CDR1 is SEHNR and CDR2 FQNEAQ (reference sequence). J gave up 9 bases and V 4 bases, and 12 bases lay outside the gene matches. The CDR3 sequence is 17 residues long. CDR3 protein: CASSSNTGTSGIFEQFF. The CDR3 DNA follows: TGTGCCAGCAGCTCCAATACCGGGACTAGCGGGATCTTTGAGCAGTTCTTC.

This clone was counted a few times. Other nucleotide sequences in the sample specify the same CDR3. The chain couples TRBV20-1 to TRBJ2-7; D is undetermined. The CDR3 loop spans 10 amino acids. With 2 bases removed from V and 2 bases from J, the gap between germline ends came to 1 base. Germline V gene lookup returns CDR1 DFQATT and CDR2 SNEGSKA (reference sequence). The CDR3 protein is CSARTYEQYF. The DNA of the CDR3 is TGCAGTGCTAGAACCTACGAGCAGTACTTC.

The J gene is TRBJ1-5, the V gene TRBV6-1, with TRBD1 matching over 8 bases. V shed 5 bases and J 6 bases; nucleotides not matched to a gene: 9. The V gene's germline CDR1 is MNHNS and CDR2 SASEGT. This CDR3 region has 15 residues. The CDR3 DNA follows: TGTGCCAGCAGTCCCCCCCGGACAGGGCCTCAGCCCCAGCATTTT. This translates into CASSPPRTGPQPQHF.

This chain uses TRBV11-3 with TRBJ2-2; 7 bases fit TRBD2. Germline assignment: CDR1 SGHNT and CDR2 YENEEA. CDR3 length equals 17 residues. V shed 4 bases, J shed 6 bases, and the junction held 14 bases outside the gene matches. The CDR3 DNA follows: TGTGCCAGCAGCTCAAACCGGGACTATTACTTTGCCGGGGAGCTGTTTTTT. Translation: CASSSNRDYYFAGELFF.

Here the CDR3 reads CASSLSGSTDTQYF. CDR3 nucleotides: TGTGCCAGCAGCTTGTCTGGTAGCACAGATACGCAGTATTTT. The rearrangement joins TRBV5-4 to TRBJ2-3; D is unresolved. Germline V gene lookup returns CDR1 SGHNT and CDR2 YYREEE (reference sequence). The CDR3 spans 14 residues. Between the trimmed V and J ends, which lost 1 base and 0 bases, there was a span of 6 bases.

In this sample, this clone turned up once. The chain has TRBV23-1 and TRBJ2-7; possibly TRBD2 for D (5 bases). TRBV23-1 has ORF status, its function being uncertain. Trimming left V 1 base short and J 3 bases short, with 7 bases between. This CDR3 spans 13 amino acids. The CDR3 bases are TGCGCCAGCAGTCAATTAGGAGGCTACGAGCAGTACTTC. It is translated as CASSQLGGYEQYF.

The V call is TRBV5-6, the J call TRBJ2-1; D unresolved. Germline V gives CDR1 SGHDT, CDR2 YYEEEE. CDR3 size: 12 residues. V dropped 2 bases and J dropped 4 bases, with 4 bases sitting between them. The CDR3 here is CASSLLYNEQFF. The CDR3 DNA follows: TGTGCCAGCAGCTTACTGTACAATGAGCAGTTCTTC.

This chain connects TRBV4-1 to TRBJ2-1; 7 bases fit TRBD2. CDR3 length: 14 amino acids. Germline CDR1 is MGHRA and CDR2 is YSYEKL. V gave up 4 bases and J gave up 8 bases; unmatched junction bases: 8. The CDR3 nucleotides are TGCGCCAGCAGCCTGGGACTAACGGACGATGAGCAGTTCTTC. Residues: CASSLGLTDDEQFF.

The chain recombines TRBV2 with TRBJ1-2, with a possible D match to TRBD1 (5 bases). Trimming pared 4 bases from V and 8 bases from J, leaving 20 bases between. Germline V gene data show CDR1 as SNHLY and CDR2 as FYNNEI. The CDR3 is 15 residues long. The CDR3 DNA reads TGTGCCAGCAGTGCGCTATTGGGACCCTCGGGGGGCTACACCTTC. It encodes CASSALLGPSGGYTF.

The chain has TRBV5-1 and TRBJ2-7; D is perhaps TRBD2 (6 bases). V was trimmed by 1 base and J by 2 bases, leaving 7 bases between them. This CDR3 has 13 amino acids. Germline CDR1 and CDR2: SGHRS and YFSETQ. The CDR3 is CASSLSGAYEQYF. The CDR3 DNA reads TGCGCCAGCAGCTTGTCGGGGGCCTACGAGCAGTACTTC.

Concerning this clone itself: At the DNA level, this CDR3 is encoded by other sequences in the same sample as well. The CDR3 nucleotides read TGCGCCAGCAGCCTCGGTAGTGGAGATACGCAGTATTTT. Translated, it gives CASSLGSGDTQYF. This chain joins TRBV5-1 and TRBJ2-3, with D unresolved. Trimming shortened V by 4 bases and J by 5 bases, and 11 bases separated the two germline ends. This CDR3 is built from 13 residues. Germline V CDR1 and CDR2: SGHRS, YFSETQ.

This clone came up once. The chain recombines TRBV10-3 with TRBJ2-5, with a weak D call TRBD1 (6 bases). V was trimmed by 1 base and J by 4 bases, leaving 10 bases between them. Germline V lookup: CDR1 ENHRY, CDR2 SYGVKD. This CDR3 region has 14 residues. CDR3 amino acids: CAISELEGGETQYF. CDR3 in DNA: TGTGCCATCAGTGAGTTAGAAGGGGGAGAGACCCAGTACTTC.

This chain links TRBV19 with TRBJ2-3, with 7 bases identical to TRBD1. J gave up 6 bases and V 1 base, and 7 bases lay outside the gene matches. CDR1 is LNHDA and CDR2 is SQIVND in the germline V gene (reference sequence). The CDR3 loop spans 15 amino acids. The CDR3 DNA is TGTGCCAGTAGTATAGTAGGGGGCGCGTTGGATACGCAGTATTTT. This translates into CASSIVGGALDTQYF.

The rearrangement joins TRBV28 to TRBJ2-2, with 7 bases lining up with TRBD1. With V trimmed by 6 bases and J by 5 bases, 9 bases remained unmatched. The CDR3 runs to 15 residues. Germline values: CDR1 MDHEN, CDR2 SYDVKM. CDR3 sequence: CASSTGTEPTGELFF. In DNA form, the CDR3 reads TGTGCCAGCAGCACCGGGACAGAGCCTACCGGGGAGCTGTTTTTT.